These 7 T cell receptor beta chains came from one sample sequenced in a study of identical twins. One entry per CDR3 protein results from TCRdb running MiXCR on the 5' RACE reads. This sample carries a few hundred thousand distinct CDR3 sequences, more than 6.5% of them seen once, and the ten largest clones take about 2.1%. This sample also belongs to another study, concerning yellow fever vaccine responses in identical twins.

The sequencing sample was made of memory (CD45RO+) T cells sorted from blood. The source of these receptors is a woman aged 18 to 35 in good health.

This clonotype has just a few counts. J is TRBJ2-7 and V is TRBV29-1; TRBD2 agrees at 9 bases. V shed 4 bases, J shed 6 bases, and the junction held 7 bases outside the gene matches. Germline V lookup: CDR1 SQVTM, CDR2 ANQGSEA. CDR3 length equals 13 residues. The DNA for the CDR3 is TGCAGCGTTGCCCTAGCGGGATCTCGCGAGCAGTACTTC. This encodes CSVALAGSREQYF.

This clonotype was picked up many times. The rearrangement joins TRBV16 to TRBJ1-1; tentative D call: TRBD1 (5 bases). V was clipped by 7 bases and J by 0 bases, with 12 bases between them. Per germline, CDR1 KGHSY and CDR2 FQNENV. The CDR3 is 14 residues long. The CDR3: CASTSGLMNTEAFF. Here the CDR3 DNA reads TGTGCCAGCACCTCAGGGTTGATGAACACTGAAGCTTTCTTT.

This clonotype has only a few counts. The CDR3 loop is CASSAPGFRASPLHF. CDR3 in DNA: TGTGCCAGCAGCGCCCCGGGATTCCGGGCGTCACCCCTCCACTTT. The chain combines TRBV11-1 with TRBJ1-6, with no clear D. Trimming took off 5 bases at V and 10 bases at J, with 18 bases between the two ends. CDR1 is SGHAT and CDR2 is FQDESV in the germline V gene (reference sequence). The CDR3 is made up of 15 amino acids.

V gene TRBV6-1 combines with J gene TRBJ2-3; 7 bases fit TRBD2. The CDR3 is 15 residues long. Trimming took 8 bases from V and 1 from J; bases not matched to a gene: 9. The germline V gene encodes CDR1 MNHNS and CDR2 SASEGT. The CDR3: CASWKSGEGTDTQYF. As DNA, the CDR3 is TGTGCCAGCTGGAAGAGCGGGGAGGGCACAGATACGCAGTATTTT.

This clonotype was seen more than once but under ten times. The chain carries TRBV6-4 and TRBJ2-1, with a possible D match to TRBD2 (6 bases). V lost 6 bases to trimming and J lost 7 bases, with 10 bases between them. Germline V lookup: CDR1 MRHNA, CDR2 SNTAGT. The CDR3 loop spans 12 amino acids. The CDR3 loop reads CASSGGENEQFF. The DNA of the CDR3 is TGTGCCAGCAGCGGGGGTGAGAATGAGCAGTTCTTC.

This clonotype was picked up a small number of times. The J gene is TRBJ1-4, the V gene TRBV7-9, with a possible D match to TRBD1 (6 bases). The CDR3 covers 17 residues. The germline gives CDR1 SEHNR, CDR2 FQNEAQ (reference sequence). V was cut by 5 bases and J by 4 bases, with 20 bases left in between. In DNA form, the CDR3 reads TGTGCCAGCAGCCCACGGGGTCGGGGGCCCGATAATGAAAAACTGTTTTTT. Amino acids: CASSPRGRGPDNEKLFF.

This clonotype showed up just a few times. The rearrangement uses TRBV20-1 and TRBJ2-3; TRBD2 might be the D (6 bases). CDR3 length: 15 amino acids. Trimming left V 5 bases short and J 4 bases short, with 19 bases between. Germline V gene lookup returns CDR1 DFQATT and CDR2 SNEGSKA (reference sequence). This CDR3 is CSAYPRRGPPDTQYF. CDR3 nucleotide sequence: TGCAGTGCTTACCCTAGGCGGGGCCCCCCAGATACGCAGTATTTT.